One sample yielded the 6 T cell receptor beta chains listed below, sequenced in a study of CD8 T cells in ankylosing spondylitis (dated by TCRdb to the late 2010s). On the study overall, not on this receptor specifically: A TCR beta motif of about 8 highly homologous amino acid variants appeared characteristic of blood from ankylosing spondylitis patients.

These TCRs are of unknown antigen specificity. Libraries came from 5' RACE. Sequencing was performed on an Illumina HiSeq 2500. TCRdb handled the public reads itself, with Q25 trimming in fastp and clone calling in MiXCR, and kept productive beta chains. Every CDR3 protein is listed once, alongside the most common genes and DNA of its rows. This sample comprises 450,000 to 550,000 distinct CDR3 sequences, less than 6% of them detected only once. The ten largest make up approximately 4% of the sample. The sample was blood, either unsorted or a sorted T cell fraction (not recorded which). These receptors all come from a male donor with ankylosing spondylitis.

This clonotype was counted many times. The CDR3 here is CASSRGTEGLFAGYTF. CDR3 DNA sequence: TGCGCCAGCAGCCGGGGGACAGAGGGACTTTTTGCTGGCTACACCTTC. The rearrangement uses TRBV4-3 and TRBJ1-2, with 7 bases lining up with TRBD1. The germline V gene has CDR1 LGHNA and CDR2 YSLEER. J was trimmed by 7 bases and V by 4 bases; bases with no gene match: 15. This CDR3 is 16 amino acids long.

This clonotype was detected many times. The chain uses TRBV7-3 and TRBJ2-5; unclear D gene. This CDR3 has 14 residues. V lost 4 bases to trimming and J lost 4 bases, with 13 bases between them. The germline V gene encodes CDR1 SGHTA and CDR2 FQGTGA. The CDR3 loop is CASSSPETRETQYF. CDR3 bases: TGTGCCAGCAGCTCGCCAGAGACTCGAGAGACCCAGTACTTC.

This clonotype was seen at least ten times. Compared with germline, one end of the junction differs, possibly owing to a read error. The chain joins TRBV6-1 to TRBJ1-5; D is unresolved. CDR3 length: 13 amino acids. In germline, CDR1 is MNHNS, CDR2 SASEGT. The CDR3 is CASSEARHPQVDF. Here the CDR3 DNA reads TGTGCCAGCAGTGAAGCCCGACATCCACAAGTGGATTTT.

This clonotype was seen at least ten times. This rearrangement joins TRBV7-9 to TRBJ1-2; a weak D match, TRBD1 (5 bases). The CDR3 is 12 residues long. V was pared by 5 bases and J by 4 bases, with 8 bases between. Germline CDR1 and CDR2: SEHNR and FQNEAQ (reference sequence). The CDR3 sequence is CASSQTGYGYTF. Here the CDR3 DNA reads TGTGCCAGCAGCCAAACAGGCTATGGCTACACCTTC.

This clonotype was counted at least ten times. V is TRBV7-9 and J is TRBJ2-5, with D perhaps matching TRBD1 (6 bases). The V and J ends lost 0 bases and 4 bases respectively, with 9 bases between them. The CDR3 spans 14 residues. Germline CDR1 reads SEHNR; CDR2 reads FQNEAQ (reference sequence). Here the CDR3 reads CASSLAGARETQYF. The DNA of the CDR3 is TGTGCCAGCAGCTTAGCGGGGGCCCGAGAGACCCAGTACTTC.

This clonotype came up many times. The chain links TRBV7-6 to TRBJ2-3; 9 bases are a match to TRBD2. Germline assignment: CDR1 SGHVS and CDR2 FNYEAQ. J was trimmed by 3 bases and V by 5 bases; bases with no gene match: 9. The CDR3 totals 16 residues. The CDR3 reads CASSPLREGKTDTQYF. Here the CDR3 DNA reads TGTGCCAGCAGCCCCCTGCGGGAGGGCAAAACAGATACGCAGTATTTT. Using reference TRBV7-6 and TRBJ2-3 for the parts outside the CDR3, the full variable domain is GAGVSQSPRYKVTKRGQDVALRCDPISGHVSLYWYRQALGQGPEFLTYFNYEAQQDKSGLPNDRFSAERPEGSISTLTIQRTEQRDSAMYRCASSPLREGKTDTQYFGPGTRLTVL.